A single sample gave rise to the 27 T cell receptor beta chains below, sequenced in a study of low-dose radiotherapy and immunotherapy resistance in tumors. Time point here: after trial treatment. Treatment given: LDRT plus nivolumab, ipilimumab, low-dose cyclophosphamide and aspirin (RACIN trial). TRAV- and TRBV-specific primers were used for first-strand cDNA, which covered alpha and beta chains. TCRs were put through around 20 PCR cycles of amplification with Phusion. A constant-region primer and the V-primer adapter served as the primer pair. TCRdb reprocessed the reads with MiXCR, giving one entry per CDR3 protein. The sample has under 75,000 distinct CDR3 sequences, about 25% seen once. Sequenced here: PBMCs, sampled after low-dose radiotherapy plus immunotherapy. The receptors derive from a male donor with prostate cancer.

The table lists this clonotype with many counts. This rearrangement joins TRBV18 to TRBJ1-3; D remains ambiguous. The ends were cut back, 4 bases at V and 0 bases at J, with 13 bases in the middle. Germline V lookup: CDR1 KGHSH, CDR2 LQKENI. The CDR3 extends over 16 amino acids. The CDR3 protein is CASSLSGRNSGNTIYF. The CDR3 nucleotides read TGTGCCAGCTCACTATCCGGACGGAACTCTGGAAACACCATATATTTT.

This clonotype was detected ten times or more. V usage is TRBV14 and J usage is TRBJ2-2, with D unresolved. Looked up from germline, CDR1 is SGHDN and CDR2 is FVKESK. V was cut by 2 bases and J by 0 bases, with 13 bases left in between. The CDR3 consists of 17 residues. This chain's CDR3 is CASSQLKRNPNTGELFF. CDR3 sequence (DNA): TGTGCCAGCAGCCAACTCAAGCGAAACCCGAACACCGGGGAGCTGTTTTTT.

This clonotype was observed many times. Likely a read error: the CDR3 ends without its conserved phenylalanine or tryptophan. The V call is TRBV19, the J call TRBJ1-6, with D possibly matching TRBD1 (5 bases). The ends were cut back, 5 bases at V and 9 bases at J, with 14 bases in the middle. There are 14 residues in the CDR3. CDR1 LNHDA and CDR2 SQIVND come from the germline V gene (reference sequence). The CDR3 DNA reads TGTGCCAGTAGTGCCCCCGGGGGGGTTTCACCCCTCCACCTT. Protein: CASSAPGGVSPLHL.

Comment on this clonotype: With a far larger clone one base away, a read error is the likely cause. V gene TRBV4-2 combines with J gene TRBJ2-1, with TRBD2 matching 11 bases. Near its end, the DNA agrees better with TRBJ2-7, so the J call may be wrong. CDR1 and CDR2 (germline): LGHNA, YNFKEQ. The CDR3 runs to 13 residues. The CDR3: CVSVLAGDYEQYF. CDR3 sequence (DNA): TGTGTCAGCGTACTAGCGGGAGATTACGAGCAGTACTTC.

This clonotype was seen many times. The chain couples TRBV5-4 to TRBJ2-7; TRBD1 agrees at 10 bases. V lost 3 bases, J lost 0 bases, and 3 bases stayed unmatched. Germline V gene sequence: CDR1 SGHNT, CDR2 YYREEE (reference sequence). CDR3 size: 15 residues. The CDR3 reads CASSSRQGASYEQYF. The CDR3 coding sequence is TGTGCCAGCAGCTCCCGACAGGGGGCCTCCTACGAGCAGTACTTC.

As regards this clonotype: Compared with germline, one end of the junction differs, possibly owing to a read error. The rearrangement joins TRBV7-9 to TRBJ2-5; 9 positions match TRBD2. The CDR3 consists of 13 residues. Germline-derived CDR1 and CDR2 are SEHNR and FQNEAQ (reference sequence). The CDR3 here is CASALAGQGTQYF. The CDR3 coding sequence is TGTGCCAGTGCCCTAGCGGGGCAAGGGACCCAGTACTTC.

As DNA, the CDR3 is TGTGCCAGCAGGGGGGGACAGGGCATCGGGAATGAGCAGTTCTTC. It translates to CASRGGQGIGNEQFF. The rearrangement links TRBV2 to TRBJ2-1; 9 bases align to TRBD1. Losses at the gene ends were 6 bases for V and 7 bases for J; bases not matched to a gene: 10. The germline V gene encodes CDR1 SNHLY and CDR2 FYNNEI. The CDR3 runs to 15 residues.

This clonotype was observed at least ten times. This chain joins TRBV11-2 and TRBJ2-1; D is ambiguous. CDR1 is SGHAT, CDR2 FQNNGV, per germline. The V gene lost 8 bases and the J gene lost 0 bases, with 14 bases spanning the gap. The CDR3 totals 15 residues. In DNA, the CDR3 is TGTGCCAGCGGGGAAGGCAGAACCTCCTACAATGAGCAGTTCTTC. Encoded protein: CASGEGRTSYNEQFF.

This clonotype was recorded at least ten times. The chain has TRBV5-1 and TRBJ2-2; the D gene is possibly TRBD2 (6 bases). Germline V gene lookup returns CDR1 SGHRS and CDR2 YFSETQ. V was shortened by 5 bases and J by 3 bases, with 11 bases between the two germline ends. The CDR3 extends over 14 amino acids. The CDR3 coding sequence is TGCGCCAGCAGGCTCGGGGGAGACACCGGGGAGCTGTTTTTT. Translation gives CASRLGGDTGELFF.

There are many counts of this clonotype. The chain employs TRBV24-1 and TRBJ2-5; D is unresolved. Trimming stripped 4 bases from V and 1 base from J, with 9 bases between. The CDR3 contains 14 residues. The germline CDR1 and CDR2 sequences are KGHDR and SFDVKD. The DNA for the CDR3 is TGTGCCACCAGTGACGGACGGTTCCAAGAGACCCAGTACTTC. Its translation: CATSDGRFQETQYF.

This clonotype was observed many times. The chain combines TRBV24-1 with TRBJ2-1, with 11 bases lining up with TRBD2. Germline V gives CDR1 KGHDR, CDR2 SFDVKD. V lost 1 base, J lost 10 bases, and 11 bases stayed unmatched. This CDR3 region has 17 residues. CDR3 loop: CATSDFSGGAGVGEQFF. CDR3 DNA sequence: TGTGCCACCAGTGATTTTAGCGGGGGGGCCGGAGTAGGCGAGCAGTTCTTC.

This clonotype was counted at least ten times. The chain links TRBV6-2 or TRBV6-3 to TRBJ2-7, with TRBD2 identical over 7 bases. Germline lookup yields CDR1 MNHEY and CDR2 SVGEGT. Trimming removed 7 bases from V and 7 bases from J; junction bases left unmatched: 13. The CDR3 runs to 14 residues. The CDR3 DNA follows: TGTGCCAGCACCCAATTGGGGAGGGGTGGAGAGCAGTACTTC. It codes for CASTQLGRGGEQYF.

This clonotype occurred many times. V usage is TRBV19 and J usage is TRBJ1-3; D not resolved. Trimming left V 7 bases short and J 0 bases short, with 10 bases between. The CDR3 length is 14 residues. Germline CDR1 is LNHDA and CDR2 is SQIVND (reference sequence). The CDR3 DNA follows: TGTGCCAGTAATCAGGACCACTCTGGAAACACCATATATTTT. It translates to CASNQDHSGNTIYF. The full variable domain, completed using reference TRBV19 and TRBJ1-3, is DGGITQSPKYLFRKEGQNVTLSCEQNLNHDAMYWYRQDPGQGLRLIYYSQIVNDFQKGDIAEGYSVSREKKESFPLTVTSAQKNPTAFYLCASNQDHSGNTIYFGEGSWLTVV.

By share, this clonotype counts as medium-sized. The chain carries TRBV12-3 or TRBV12-4 and TRBJ2-1, with a tentative D call TRBD2 (5 bases). CDR3 length equals 12 residues. V lost 5 bases to trimming and J lost 8 bases, with 10 bases between them. The CDR3 is CASSLTGDEQFF. DNA for the CDR3: TGTGCCAGCAGTCTGACCGGGGATGAGCAGTTCTTC.

This clonotype has at least ten counts. This chain links TRBV9 with TRBJ1-2; 7 bases are shared with TRBD1. The V and J ends lost 0 bases and 4 bases, in that order; junction bases with no gene match: 9. CDR1 SGDLS and CDR2 YYNGEE come from the germline V gene. This CDR3 comprises 16 residues. CDR3 coding DNA: TGTGCCAGCAGCGTAGATGGGACAGAAACCCTCTATGGCTACACCTTC. It yields the protein CASSVDGTETLYGYTF. Using reference TRBV9 and TRBJ1-2 for the parts outside the CDR3, the full variable domain is DSGVTQTPKHLITATGQRVTLRCSPRSGDLSVYWYQQSLDQGLQFLIQYYNGEERAKGNILERFSAQQFPDLHSELNLSSLELGDSALYFCASSVDGTETLYGYTFGSGTRLTVV.

A few counts support this clonotype. The chain couples TRBV6-2 or TRBV6-3 to TRBJ2-7, with 12 positions matching TRBD2. There are 15 residues in the CDR3. With V trimmed by 6 bases and J by 4 bases, 7 bases remained unmatched. Germline CDR1 MNHEY, CDR2 SVGEGT. CDR3 in DNA: TGTGCCAGCAGGCAGGGACTAGCGGGTGTGTACGAGCAGTACTTC. Translated: CASRQGLAGVYEQYF.

This clonotype was seen repeatedly, ten times or more. The V gene is TRBV7-9, the J gene TRBJ1-3; D is possibly TRBD1 (6 bases). The CDR3 is 15 amino acids. Per germline, CDR1 SEHNR and CDR2 FQNEAQ (reference sequence). Trimming took off 5 bases at V and 0 bases at J, with 11 bases between the two ends. The CDR3 nucleotides read TGTGCCAGCAGCCCGACAGGACCCTCTGGAAACACCATATATTTT. Translating it yields CASSPTGPSGNTIYF.

This clonotype was seen many times. The chain is built from TRBV5-1 and TRBJ2-2, with unresolved D. The CDR3 extends over 14 amino acids. The germline gives CDR1 SGHRS, CDR2 YFSETQ. The V end was cut by 2 bases, the J end by 4 bases, with 9 bases between. CDR3 loop: CASSFRPSTGELFF. DNA of the CDR3: TGCGCCAGCAGCTTCCGACCGAGCACCGGGGAGCTGTTTTTT.

Many counts were recorded for this clonotype. The DNA for the CDR3 is TGTGCCAGCAGCTTAAATACAGGGACTAGTGGGGAGACCCAGTACTTC. Protein product: CASSLNTGTSGETQYF. The rearrangement uses TRBV7-8 and TRBJ2-5; 8 nucleotides agree with TRBD2. The length of the CDR3 is 16 residues. With V trimmed by 2 bases and J by 5 bases, 10 bases remained unmatched. Germline lookup yields CDR1 SGHVS and CDR2 FQNEAQ.

This clonotype was detected ten times or more. The CDR3 region is CNTPSPLTPDRHLEQYF. The CDR3 nucleotides read TGCAACACCCCTTCCCCCTTGACACCGGACAGGCACTTGGAGCAGTACTTC. The rearrangement links TRBV29-1 to TRBJ2-7; 7 bases fit TRBD1. The CDR3 runs to 17 residues. Germline V gene data show CDR1 as SQVTM and CDR2 as ANQGSEA.

This chain links TRBV5-1 with TRBJ1-6; D not resolved. CDR1 SGHRS and CDR2 YFSETQ come from the germline V gene. This CDR3 has 13 residues. V was shortened by 0 bases and J by 5 bases, with 3 bases between the two germline ends. The CDR3 DNA follows: TGCGCCAGCAGCTTGGACAATAATTCACCCCTCCACTTT. Its translation: CASSLDNNSPLHF.

The table lists this clonotype with many counts. V gene TRBV28 combines with J gene TRBJ2-7; weak D call: TRBD2 (6 bases). Germline V lookup: CDR1 MDHEN, CDR2 SYDVKM. The CDR3 has 13 residues. V was trimmed by 7 bases and J by 6 bases, leaving 16 bases between them. CDR3 nucleotides: TGTGCCAGCACCCTTGGAACTAGCTCCGAGCAGTACTTC. Its translation is CASTLGTSSEQYF.

At least ten counts were recorded for this clonotype. The CDR3 is CSVNRGGNTEAFF. Here the CDR3 DNA reads TGCAGTGTTAACAGGGGGGGGAACACTGAAGCTTTCTTT. The rearrangement links TRBV20-1 to TRBJ1-1, with 8 bases fitting TRBD1. This CDR3 is 13 amino acids long. CDR1 and CDR2 (germline): DFQATT, SNEGSKA (reference sequence). After removal of 7 bases from V and 1 base from J, the junction contained 5 bases not matched to a gene.

CDR3: CASSPGTGPYEQYF. Written as DNA, the CDR3 is TGTGCCAGCAGTCCAGGGACAGGGCCGTACGAGCAGTACTTC. V gene TRBV12-3 or TRBV12-4 combines with J gene TRBJ2-7; 9 bases line up with TRBD1. Germline trimming cut 5 bases from V and 4 bases from J; bases unmatched to any gene: 6. This CDR3 region has 14 residues.

This clonotype occurred many times. V and J are TRBV4-3 and TRBJ2-1; 11 nucleotides agree with TRBD2. V lost 5 bases to trimming and J lost 6 bases; unmatched junction nucleotides: 3. CDR1 and CDR2 from the germline V gene are LGHNA and YSLEER. The CDR3 covers 14 residues. DNA of the CDR3: TGCGCCAGCAGCATTAGCGGGGGGGGCAATGAGCAGTTCTTC. This codes for CASSISGGGNEQFF.

This clonotype was counted at least ten times. The genes are TRBV5-1 and TRBJ1-2; no clear D. The ends were cut back, 4 bases at V and 5 bases at J, with 12 bases in the middle. The CDR3 contains 13 residues. Germline V gives CDR1 SGHRS, CDR2 YFSETQ. CDR3 region: CASSPDKRYGYTF. The CDR3 DNA reads as TGCGCCAGCAGCCCCGACAAAAGATATGGCTACACCTTC.

This clonotype was observed many times. This chain joins TRBV10-1 and TRBJ2-2; D unclear. The V gene's germline CDR1 is WNHNN and CDR2 SYGVQD (reference sequence). V lost 2 bases and J lost 2, with 9 bases in between. The CDR3 has 15 residues. The CDR3 is CASSERRGNTGELFF. CDR3 bases: TGCGCCAGCAGTGAGAGGCGCGGAAACACCGGGGAGCTGTTTTTT.